The subject of this entry is one TCR beta chain. RNA totalling about 0.45 to 1 ug underwent reverse transcription with random hexamers. Amplification of TCR beta CDR3 across 54 Vbeta and 13 Jbeta was performed with immunoSEQ multiplex PCR. TCRdb redid the calling of the immunoSEQ multiplex PCR reads with MiXCR, one entry per CDR3 protein. The data contain 120,000 to 150,000 distinct CDR3 sequences, about 94% of them singletons. This sample stems from a study of CD8 T cells in Susac syndrome. The authors carried out high-throughput sequencing of TCR beta. They applied it to CD8+ and CD4+ T cells obtained from blood. In Susac syndrome patients, recently defined diagnostic criteria for definite or probable disease were met. V was shortened by 6 bases and J by 3 bases, with 11 bases between the two germline ends. The CDR3 covers 12 residues. The germline gives CDR1 SQVTM, CDR2 ANQGSEA.

The chain carries TRBV29-1 and TRBJ1-1; D is unresolved. Specimen: CD4+ T cells from PBMCs. This clonotype was sampled from a human donor with Susac syndrome. CDR3 DNA: TGCAGCGTCGCAAGACGGGACACTGAAGCTTTCTTT. Translating it yields CSVARRDTEAFF.